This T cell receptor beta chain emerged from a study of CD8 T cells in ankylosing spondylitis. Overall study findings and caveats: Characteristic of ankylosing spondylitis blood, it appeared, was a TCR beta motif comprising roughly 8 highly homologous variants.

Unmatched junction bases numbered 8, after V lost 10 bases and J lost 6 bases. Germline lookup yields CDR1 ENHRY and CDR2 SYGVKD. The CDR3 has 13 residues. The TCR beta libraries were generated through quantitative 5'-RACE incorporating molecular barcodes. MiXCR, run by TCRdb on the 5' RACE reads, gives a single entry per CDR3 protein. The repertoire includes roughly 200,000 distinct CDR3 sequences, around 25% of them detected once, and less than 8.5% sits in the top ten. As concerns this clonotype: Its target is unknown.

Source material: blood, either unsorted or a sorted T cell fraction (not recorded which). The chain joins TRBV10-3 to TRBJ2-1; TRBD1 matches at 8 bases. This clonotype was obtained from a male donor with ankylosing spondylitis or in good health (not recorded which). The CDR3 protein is CATTRDRINEQFF. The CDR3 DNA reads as TGTGCCACCACCCGGGACAGGATCAATGAGCAGTTCTTC.